These T cell receptor beta chains were read from a single sample in a study of identical twins. TCRdb reprocessed the 5' RACE reads via MiXCR and lists one record per CDR3 protein. The sample has more than 600,000 distinct CDR3 sequences; roughly 18% are singletons. These sequences were also reported in another study, on T cells expressing NK-cell markers.

The sample consisted of PBMCs. These receptors were taken from a woman aged 18-29 years in good health. Each CDR3 is given without its conserved first and last residue. Fields, in order: V gene, J gene, CDR3 protein.

V gene: TRBV7-9; J gene: TRBJ1-4; CDR3 protein: ASSQGQGFEKLF
V gene: TRBV10-3; J gene: TRBJ1-5; CDR3 protein: AISEGGHQPQH
V gene: TRBV4-2; J gene: TRBJ2-1; CDR3 protein: ASSHPLHGGKFNEQF
V gene: TRBV6-1; J gene: TRBJ1-2; CDR3 protein: ASSGRGQVVGHGYT
V gene: TRBV5-1; J gene: TRBJ2-3; CDR3 protein: ASSTSPTDTQY
V gene: TRBV3-1; J gene: TRBJ2-2; CDR3 protein: ASSQGYSNTGELF
V gene: TRBV20-1; J gene: TRBJ2-3; CDR3 protein: SADVAGTDTQY
V gene: TRBV7-2; J gene: TRBJ2-1; CDR3 protein: ASNLFSGGKYNEQF
V gene: TRBV5-1; J gene: TRBJ2-2; CDR3 protein: ASSLRTTGELF
V gene: TRBV11-3; J gene: TRBJ1-1; CDR3 protein: ASSSHGSEAF
V gene: TRBV20-1; J gene: TRBJ2-5; CDR3 protein: SASIDAGETQY
V gene: TRBV9; J gene: TRBJ1-1; CDR3 protein: ASSVSPTNTEAF
V gene: TRBV5-8; J gene: TRBJ1-5; CDR3 protein: ASSLHRNQPQH
V gene: TRBV7-8; J gene: TRBJ2-7; CDR3 protein: ASSFGQERSYEQY